These T cell receptor beta chains were read from a single sample in a study of blood T cells in healthy people across ages. Each CDR3 protein is one row after TCRdb ran MiXCR on the 5' RACE reads. The repertoire consists of fewer than 950,000 distinct CDR3 sequences, with about 53% occurring once and the leading ten covering roughly 37%. Sequenced input: blood. Receptors were obtained from a man aged 80 or over in good health. Both conserved end residues are part of each CDR3. The order of the fields is V gene, D gene, clone size, J gene, CDR3 protein, CDR3 DNA. A D gene is named only where the DNA matches it firmly. Size tells how often a clone was seen (once, few, many) or the class of an expanded clone, and some rows leave it out.

v_call: TRBV29-1; d_call: .; clone_size: .; j_call: TRBJ2-6; cdr3_aa: CSGIRTDRSGANVLTF; cdr3_nt: TGCAGCGGTATAAGGACAGACCGCTCTGGGGCCAACGTCCTGACTTTC
v_call: TRBV7-2; d_call: .; clone_size: .; j_call: TRBJ2-2; cdr3_aa: CASSLVASANTGELFF; cdr3_nt: TGTGCCAGCAGCTTGGTAGCCAGCGCGAACACCGGGGAGCTGTTTTTT
v_call: TRBV5-1; d_call: .; clone_size: .; j_call: TRBJ2-7; cdr3_aa: CASSPGRAATYEQYF; cdr3_nt: TGCGCCAGCAGCCCGGGACGAGCAGCTACCTACGAGCAGTACTTC
v_call: TRBV13; d_call: .; clone_size: .; j_call: TRBJ2-1; cdr3_aa: CASSESGEQFF; cdr3_nt: TGTGCCAGCAGTGAGAGTGGAGAGCAGTTCTTC
v_call: TRBV4-1; d_call: .; clone_size: .; j_call: TRBJ1-1; cdr3_aa: CASSQDEAANTEAFF; cdr3_nt: TGCGCCAGCAGCCAAGATGAGGCAGCGAACACTGAAGCTTTCTTT
v_call: TRBV30; d_call: .; clone_size: .; j_call: TRBJ1-5; cdr3_aa: CAWSVAPYSNQPQHF; cdr3_nt: TGTGCCTGGAGTGTCGCACCCTATAGCAATCAGCCCCAGCATTTT
v_call: TRBV27; d_call: .; clone_size: .; j_call: TRBJ2-1; cdr3_aa: CASSAGGDYNEQFF; cdr3_nt: TGTGCCAGCAGTGCCGGTGGGGACTACAATGAGCAGTTCTTC
v_call: TRBV10-3; d_call: .; clone_size: .; j_call: TRBJ1-1; cdr3_aa: CAISKPSGVNTEAFF; cdr3_nt: TGTGCCATCAGTAAGCCTTCCGGGGTGAACACTGAAGCTTTCTTT
v_call: TRBV11-1; d_call: TRBD1; clone_size: once; j_call: TRBJ2-1; cdr3_aa: CASSWAGQGAINEQFF; cdr3_nt: TGTGCCAGCAGCTGGGCGGGACAGGGGGCTATCAATGAGCAGTTCTTC
v_call: TRBV11-2; d_call: TRBD2; clone_size: .; j_call: TRBJ2-3; cdr3_aa: CAGSSLRGGTSGRWVTGTQYF; cdr3_nt: TGTGCCGGCAGCTCTCTACGCGGGGGGACTAGCGGGAGATGGGTCACAGGTACGCAGTATTTT
v_call: TRBV12-3/TRBV12-4; d_call: .; clone_size: .; j_call: TRBJ2-7; cdr3_aa: CASSPRRNEQYF; cdr3_nt: TGTGCCAGCAGCCCCCGGCGGAATGAGCAGTACTTC
v_call: TRBV29-1; d_call: TRBD1; clone_size: few; j_call: TRBJ1-4; cdr3_aa: CSVSGGDEKLFF; cdr3_nt: TGCAGCGTTTCAGGGGGTGATGAAAAACTGTTTTTT
v_call: TRBV3-1; d_call: TRBD2; clone_size: .; j_call: TRBJ2-5; cdr3_aa: CASRERGGREETQYF; cdr3_nt: TGTGCCAGCAGGGAACGTGGCGGGAGGGAAGAGACCCAGTACTTC
v_call: TRBV7-2; d_call: TRBD2; clone_size: .; j_call: TRBJ2-3; cdr3_aa: CASSLFLVAGSGGPTDTQYF; cdr3_nt: TGTGCCAGCAGCTTATTCTTAGTAGCGGGGAGCGGCGGCCCCACAGATACGCAGTATTTT
v_call: TRBV4-2; d_call: .; clone_size: .; j_call: TRBJ2-1; cdr3_aa: CASSQDPGGWDEQFF; cdr3_nt: TGTGCCAGCAGCCAAGATCCCGGGGGATGGGATGAGCAGTTCTTC
v_call: TRBV11-2; d_call: TRBD2; clone_size: .; j_call: TRBJ2-1; cdr3_aa: CASSLAGGLAEGRNEQFF; cdr3_nt: TGTGCCAGCAGCTTAGCGGGGGGACTAGCGGAGGGCAGGAATGAGCAGTTCTTC
v_call: TRBV2; d_call: .; clone_size: once; j_call: TRBJ2-7; cdr3_aa: CASQKEQDIPYEQYF; cdr3_nt: TGTGCCAGCCAAAAGGAACAGGACATTCCCTACGAGCAGTACTTC
v_call: TRBV27; d_call: TRBD2; clone_size: few; j_call: TRBJ2-7; cdr3_aa: CASSLRRGDEQYF; cdr3_nt: TGTGCCAGCAGTTTAAGGCGGGGGGACGAGCAGTACTTC
v_call: TRBV3-1; d_call: .; clone_size: many; j_call: TRBJ2-1; cdr3_aa: CASSQDPTRNEQFF; cdr3_nt: TGTGCCAGCAGCCAAGACCCTACTCGGAATGAGCAGTTCTTC
v_call: TRBV9; d_call: TRBD2; clone_size: .; j_call: TRBJ2-7; cdr3_aa: CASSVAGTSGNYEQYF; cdr3_nt: TGTGCCAGCAGCGTAGCCGGGACTAGCGGGAACTACGAGCAGTACTTC
v_call: TRBV15; d_call: .; clone_size: .; j_call: TRBJ2-7; cdr3_aa: CAPWEQTDEQYF; cdr3_nt: TGTGCCCCATGGGAACAAACGGACGAGCAGTACTTC
v_call: TRBV3-1; d_call: .; clone_size: few; j_call: TRBJ2-6; cdr3_aa: CASSPRDRGWGSGANVLTF; cdr3_nt: TGTGCCAGCAGCCCTCGGGACCGAGGTTGGGGATCTGGGGCCAACGTCCTGACTTTC
v_call: TRBV12-3/TRBV12-4; d_call: .; clone_size: .; j_call: TRBJ2-7; cdr3_aa: CASSSRRDQLTPYEQYF; cdr3_nt: TGTGCCAGCAGTTCACGAAGGGATCAGCTCACACCCTACGAGCAGTACTTC
v_call: TRBV7-9; d_call: .; clone_size: .; j_call: TRBJ2-4; cdr3_aa: CASTKIEQVVSKNIQYF; cdr3_nt: TGTGCCAGCACAAAAATCGAACAGGTTGTATCCAAAAACATTCAGTACTTC